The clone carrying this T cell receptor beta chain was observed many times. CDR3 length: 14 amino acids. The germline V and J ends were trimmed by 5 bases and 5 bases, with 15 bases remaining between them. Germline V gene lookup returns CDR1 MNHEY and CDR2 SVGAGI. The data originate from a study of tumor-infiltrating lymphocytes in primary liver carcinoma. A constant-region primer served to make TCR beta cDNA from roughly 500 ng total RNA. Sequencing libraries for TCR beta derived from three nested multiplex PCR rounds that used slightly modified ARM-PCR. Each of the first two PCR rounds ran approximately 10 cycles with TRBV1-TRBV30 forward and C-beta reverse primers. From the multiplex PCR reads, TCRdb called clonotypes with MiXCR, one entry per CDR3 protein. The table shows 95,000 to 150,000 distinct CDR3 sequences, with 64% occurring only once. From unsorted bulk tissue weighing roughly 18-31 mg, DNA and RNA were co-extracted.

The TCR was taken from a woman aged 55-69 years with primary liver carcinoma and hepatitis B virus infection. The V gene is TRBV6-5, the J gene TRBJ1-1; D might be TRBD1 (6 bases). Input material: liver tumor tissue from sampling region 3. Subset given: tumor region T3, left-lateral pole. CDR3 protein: CASSRTGTVTEAFF. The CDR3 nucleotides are TGTGCCAGCAGTCGAACAGGGACTGTGACTGAAGCTTTCTTT.